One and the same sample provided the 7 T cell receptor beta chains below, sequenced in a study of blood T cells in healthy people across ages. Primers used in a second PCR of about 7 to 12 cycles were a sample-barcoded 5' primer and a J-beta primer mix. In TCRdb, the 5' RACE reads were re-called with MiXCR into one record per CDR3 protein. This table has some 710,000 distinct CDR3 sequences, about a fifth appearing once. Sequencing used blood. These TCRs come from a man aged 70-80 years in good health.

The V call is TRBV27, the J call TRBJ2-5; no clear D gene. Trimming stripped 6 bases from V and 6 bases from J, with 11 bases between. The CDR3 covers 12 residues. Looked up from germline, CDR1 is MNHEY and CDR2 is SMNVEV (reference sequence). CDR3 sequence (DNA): TGTGCCAGCAGGACCGGTGGGCAGACCCAGTACTTC. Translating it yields CASRTGGQTQYF.

The CDR3 is CASSLGGQANTGELFF. The DNA of the CDR3 is TGCGCCAGCAGCTTAGGAGGACAGGCGAACACCGGGGAGCTGTTTTTT. The chain combines TRBV5-1 with TRBJ2-2; 7 nucleotides align to TRBD1. The V and J ends lost 2 bases and 0 bases, in that order; junction bases with no gene match: 4. The CDR3 length is 16 residues. Germline-derived CDR1 and CDR2 are SGHRS and YFSETQ.

CDR3 region: CASSQERGTYVETQYF. In DNA form, the CDR3 reads TGTGCCAGCAGCCAAGAACGGGGGACATACGTCGAGACCCAGTACTTC. The V and J genes are TRBV14 and TRBJ2-5, with D possibly called TRBD1 or TRBD2 (6 bases each). V gave up 0 bases and J gave up 5 bases, with 16 bases separating them. The CDR3 has 16 amino acids. In germline, CDR1 is SGHDN, CDR2 FVKESK.

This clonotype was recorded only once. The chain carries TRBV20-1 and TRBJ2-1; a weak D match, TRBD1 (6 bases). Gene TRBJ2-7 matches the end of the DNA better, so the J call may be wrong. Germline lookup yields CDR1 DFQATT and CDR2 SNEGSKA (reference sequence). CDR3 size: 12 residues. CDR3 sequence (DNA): TGCAGTGCCAATCAGGGGACGGGGGAGCAGTACGTC. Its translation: CSANQGTGEQYV.

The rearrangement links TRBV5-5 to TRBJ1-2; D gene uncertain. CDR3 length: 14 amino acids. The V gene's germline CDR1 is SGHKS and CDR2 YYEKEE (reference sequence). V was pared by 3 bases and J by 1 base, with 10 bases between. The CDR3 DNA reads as TGTGCCAGCAGCTCCGGGTCAGTTAACTATGGCTACACCTTC. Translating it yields CASSSGSVNYGYTF.

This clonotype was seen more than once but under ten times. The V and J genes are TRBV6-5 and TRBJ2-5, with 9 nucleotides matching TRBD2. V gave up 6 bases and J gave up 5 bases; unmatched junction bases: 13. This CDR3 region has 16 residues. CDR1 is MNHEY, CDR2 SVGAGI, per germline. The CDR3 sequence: CASSPLGSGSWETQYF. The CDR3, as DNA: TGTGCCAGCAGCCCCCTAGGTAGCGGGAGTTGGGAGACCCAGTACTTC.

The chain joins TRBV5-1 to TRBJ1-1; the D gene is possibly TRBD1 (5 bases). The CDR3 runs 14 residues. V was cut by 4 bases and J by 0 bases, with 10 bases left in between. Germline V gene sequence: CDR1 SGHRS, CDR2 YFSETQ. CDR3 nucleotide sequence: TGCGCCAGCAGCAGAAAGGACATGAACACTGAAGCTTTCTTT. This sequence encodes CASSRKDMNTEAFF.